This T cell receptor beta chain was recovered during a study of shared clonotypes between healthy human individuals. Study background: Ranging from 18 to 49 in age, donors were a couple of women and a few men.

A deep-level run was used for the assay. The assay was immunoSEQ multiplex PCR, and TCRdb's table has in-frame clones only and misses some. The sample yields 2 million to 3 million clones, around 90% seen once. The receptor's source is a man younger than 35 in good health. The sequenced material came from naive CD4+ T cells sorted from blood. The subset: CD45RA+ positively selected.

CDR3: CASSLSEGYGYTF. In nucleotides, the CDR3 is TGTGCCAGCAGTTTGTCCGAGGGGTATGGCTACACCTTC. This sequence joins TRBV27 and TRBJ1-2; weak D call: TRBD1 (5 bases). The germline gives CDR1 MNHEY, CDR2 SMNVEV (reference sequence). The germline V and J ends were trimmed by 3 bases and 5 bases, with 10 bases remaining between them. The CDR3 covers 13 residues.